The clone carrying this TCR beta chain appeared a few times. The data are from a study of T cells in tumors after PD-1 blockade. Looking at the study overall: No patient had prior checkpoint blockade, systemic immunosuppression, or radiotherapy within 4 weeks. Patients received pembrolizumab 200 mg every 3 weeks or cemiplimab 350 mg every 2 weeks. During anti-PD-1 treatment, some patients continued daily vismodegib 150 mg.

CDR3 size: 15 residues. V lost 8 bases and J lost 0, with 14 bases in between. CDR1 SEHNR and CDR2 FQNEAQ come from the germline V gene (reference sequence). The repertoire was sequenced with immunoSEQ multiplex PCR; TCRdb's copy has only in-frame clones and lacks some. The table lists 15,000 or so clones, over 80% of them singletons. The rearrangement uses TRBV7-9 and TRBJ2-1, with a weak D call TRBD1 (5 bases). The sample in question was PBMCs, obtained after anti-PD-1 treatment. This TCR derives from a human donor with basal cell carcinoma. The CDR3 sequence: CASEQGASSYNEQFF. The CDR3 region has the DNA TGTGCCAGCGAACAAGGGGCAAGCTCCTACAATGAGCAGTTCTTC.